The next 7 T cell receptor beta chains were all read from a single sample in a study of cytomegalovirus exposure and HLA in healthy donors. PCR amplification relied on 60 Vbeta primers (plus 13 Jbeta primers). Libraries were prepared by immunoSEQ multiplex PCR; TCRdb keeps only in-frame clonotypes and omits some of them. The repertoire consists of around 150,000 clones, with roughly 85% occurring once and the leading ten covering more than 12%. The source material was PBMCs. All receptors come from a man in his fifties in good health and CMV-seropositive.

The genes are TRBV4-3 and TRBJ2-5; TRBD1 is a possible D gene (5 bases). Germline V lookup: CDR1 LGHNA, CDR2 YSLEER. The CDR3 runs 13 residues. With 1 base removed from V and 9 bases from J, the gap between germline ends came to 12 bases. CDR3 in amino acids: CASSQVQGRAQYF. In DNA form, the CDR3 reads TGCGCCAGCAGCCAAGTCCAGGGAAGGGCCCAGTACTTC.

The genes are TRBV2 and TRBJ2-2; 7 bases match TRBD2. The CDR3 runs to 16 residues. Germline CDR1 and CDR2: SNHLY and FYNNEI. Trimming removed 2 bases from V and 4 bases from J; junction bases left unmatched: 7. The CDR3 DNA reads TGTGCCAGCAGTGAACTTCTGGGGGGGGGCACCGGGGAGCTGTTTTTT. Translation gives CASSELLGGGTGELFF. The complete variable domain, with remaining parts taken from reference TRBV2 and TRBJ2-2, reads EPEVTQTPSHQVTQMGQEVILRCVPISNHLYFYWYRQILGQKVEFLVSFYNNEISEKSEIFDDQFSVERPDGSNFTLKIRSTKLEDSAMYFCASSELLGGGTGELFFGEGSRLTVL.

The rearrangement links TRBV7-9 to TRBJ2-4; D is possibly TRBD2 (6 bases). The length of the CDR3 is 16 residues. Germline V gives CDR1 SEHNR, CDR2 FQNEAQ (reference sequence). Trimming cost V 1 base and J 0 bases, with 10 bases left between them. The CDR3 sequence is CASSLGGVQAKNIQYF. Written as DNA, the CDR3 is TGTGCCAGCAGCTTAGGGGGGGTTCAAGCCAAAAACATTCAGTACTTC. Drawing the rest from reference TRBV7-9 and TRBJ2-4, the complete variable domain is DTGVSQNPRHKITKRGQNVTFRCDPISEHNRLYWYRQTLGQGPEFLTYFQNEAQLEKSRLLSDRFSAERPKGSFSTLEIQRTEQGDSAMYLCASSLGGVQAKNIQYFGAGTRLSVL.

The chain combines TRBV14 with TRBJ2-5; D not resolved. Germline V gene sequence: CDR1 SGHDN, CDR2 FVKESK. This CDR3 is built from 13 residues. Trimming left V 4 bases short and J 5 bases short, with 11 bases between. The CDR3 DNA sequence: TGTGCCAGCAGCCGGTCCTTCGGGGAGACCCAGTACTTC. This translates into CASSRSFGETQYF.

J is TRBJ2-7 and V is TRBV19; TRBD2 might be the D (6 bases). CDR3 length: 15 amino acids. Per germline, CDR1 LNHDA and CDR2 SQIVND (reference sequence). V gave up 2 bases and J gave up 3 bases, with 14 bases separating them. CDR3 bases: TGTGCCAGTAGTATAAAGGGGACTGCTTACTACGAGCAGTACTTC. This translates into CASSIKGTAYYEQYF.

The chain has TRBV4-3 and TRBJ2-7, with 7 bases lining up with TRBD1. Germline loops: CDR1 LGHNA, CDR2 YSLEER. Trimming removed 1 base from V and 4 bases from J; junction bases left unmatched: 7. There are 15 residues in the CDR3. The CDR3 nucleotides are TGCGCCAGCAGCCAAGCGCCAGGGACAGAATACGAGCAGTACTTC. Translation: CASSQAPGTEYEQYF.

J is TRBJ2-7 and V is TRBV2; 7 bases align to TRBD1. This CDR3 is 15 amino acids long. Germline V gene data show CDR1 as SNHLY and CDR2 as FYNNEI. The junction had 9 bases not matched to a gene; V was cut back by 7 bases and J by 0 bases. CDR3 nucleotides: TGTGCCAGCACCTCGACAGGGTCGGCCTCCTACGAGCAGTACGTC. Encoded protein: CASTSTGSASYEQYV.